Listed here are 30 T cell receptor beta chains from one sample, sequenced in a study of vaccination and CD4 T cells after COVID-19 (dated by TCRdb to 2021 to 2024). No antigens are known for them. According to the study, the label for this sample's treatment or condition signals: roughly 11-day PBMC culture with coronavirus spike peptide pools or control peptides (ViraFEST assay). The library was prepared using PCR. TCRdb lists the instrument as Illumina iSeq 100. DNA from cultured CD4+ T cells underwent TCR sequencing with the Oncomine TCR Beta short-read assay at the Johns Hopkins FTIC core. The public reads were reprocessed in TCRdb via fastp at Q25 and MiXCR, keeping in-frame beta chains. Records with the same CDR3 protein are collapsed into one entry carrying the most frequent genes and DNA. In all, the sample holds several thousand distinct CDR3 sequences, and approximately 52% of those were seen once. 22% of the sample is held by the ten biggest clonotypes.

Material: CD4+ T cells from blood, cultured in vitro. The receptors stem from a human donor who had recovered from COVID-19.

The chain joins TRBV5-4 to TRBJ2-3; D is perhaps TRBD1 or TRBD2 (6 bases each). CDR1 and CDR2 (germline): SGHNT, YYREEE (reference sequence). The CDR3 runs to 16 residues. V was trimmed by 0 bases and J by 4 bases, leaving 15 bases between them. CDR3 protein: CASSLVRGASPDTQYF. DNA for the CDR3: TGTGCCAGCAGCTTGGTAAGGGGGGCTTCGCCAGATACGCAGTATTTT.

DNA for the CDR3: TGTGCCAGCAGCTTAGTAGCACAGACACTCACAGATACGCAGTATTTT. Protein product: CASSLVAQTLTDTQYF. The chain employs TRBV7-8 and TRBJ2-3, with D unresolved. Germline CDR1 reads SGHVS; CDR2 reads FQNEAQ. The V and J ends lost 1 base and 2 bases respectively, with 13 bases between them. The CDR3 is made up of 16 amino acids.

The V call is TRBV25-1, the J call TRBJ1-2; tentative D call: TRBD1 (6 bases). The V end lost 3 bases, the J end lost 8 bases, and 22 bases lay between the germline ends. Germline V gives CDR1 MGHDK, CDR2 SYGVNS. The CDR3 extends over 16 amino acids. CDR3 coding DNA: TGTGCCAGCAGTGACGATAGGGGGGTTCGGTCGCGGGGCTACACCTTC. Protein product: CASSDDRGVRSRGYTF.

The V and J genes are TRBV11-2 and TRBJ2-2; 8 bases are a match to TRBD2. Germline V gene data show CDR1 as SGHAT and CDR2 as FQNNGV. CDR3 length: 16 residues. The V and J ends lost 5 bases and 0 bases, in that order; junction bases with no gene match: 5. In DNA form, the CDR3 reads TGTGCCAGCAGCCCGATTAGCGGGGCGAACACCGGGGAGCTGTTTTTT. Its translation: CASSPISGANTGELFF.

CDR3 residues: CASSLSGTDGGAFF. The CDR3 DNA sequence: TGTGCCAGCAGTTTATCTGGGACCGACGGGGGTGCTTTCTTT. The chain uses TRBV27 and TRBJ1-1; the D gene is possibly TRBD1 (5 bases). The CDR3 loop spans 14 amino acids. Germline CDR1 and CDR2: MNHEY and SMNVEV (reference sequence). V lost 0 bases to trimming and J lost 11 bases, with 16 bases between them.

This chain joins TRBV7-2 and TRBJ1-2; D uncertain. This CDR3 has 16 residues. Germline assignment: CDR1 SGHTA and CDR2 FQGNSA. With 5 bases removed from V and 0 bases from J, the gap between germline ends came to 16 bases. In DNA, the CDR3 is TGTGCCAGCAGCCCCGAACAGATGTCAGCTAACTATGGCTACACCTTC. This translates into CASSPEQMSANYGYTF.

J is TRBJ1-2 and V is TRBV5-1; a weak D match, TRBD1 (5 bases). CDR1 and CDR2 from the germline V gene are SGHRS and YFSETQ. The CDR3 extends over 12 amino acids. Deletions cut 0 bases from V and 7 bases from J, with 7 bases between. CDR3 sequence reads: CASSLVQGGYTF. The CDR3 DNA reads TGCGCCAGCAGCTTGGTGCAGGGTGGCTACACCTTC.

The J gene is TRBJ1-2, the V gene TRBV20-1; D possibly corresponds to TRBD1 (6 bases). The CDR3 spans 14 residues. The V gene's germline CDR1 is DFQATT and CDR2 SNEGSKA (reference sequence). V was pared by 6 bases and J by 4 bases, with 18 bases between. The CDR3 here is CSATGTGNPYGYTF. The CDR3 DNA sequence: TGCAGTGCCACCGGTACAGGGAATCCCTATGGCTACACCTTC.

The V call is TRBV7-9, the J call TRBJ2-5; TRBD2 aligns across 13 bases. The junction had 5 bases not matched to a gene; V was cut back by 10 bases and J by 0 bases. The CDR3 runs 15 residues. Germline V lookup: CDR1 SEHNR, CDR2 FQNEAQ (reference sequence). CDR3 sequence: CAIGLAGAHQETQYF. CDR3 sequence (DNA): TGTGCCATCGGACTAGCGGGGGCCCACCAAGAGACCCAGTACTTC.

The chain links TRBV7-2 to TRBJ2-7; D may match TRBD1 or TRBD2 (5 bases each). The V gene lost 1 base and the J gene lost 3 bases, with 10 bases spanning the gap. Germline CDR1 is SGHTA and CDR2 is FQGNSA. The length of the CDR3 is 14 residues. CDR3 sequence reads: CASSLGGEGYEQYF. The CDR3 DNA is TGTGCCAGCAGCTTAGGAGGGGAAGGCTACGAGCAGTACTTC. The full variable domain, in which reference TRBV7-2 and TRBJ2-7 provide the parts outside the CDR3, is GAGVSQSPSNKVTEKGKDVELRCDPISGHTALYWYRQSLGQGLEFLIYFQGNSAPDKSGLPSDRFSAERTGGSVSTLTIQRTQQEDSAVYLCASSLGGEGYEQYFGPGTRLTVT.

This sequence joins TRBV6-4 and TRBJ2-7, with 7 bases matching TRBD1. V trimming: 6 bases; J trimming: 4 bases; junction bases outside the gene matches: 9. CDR1 MRHNA and CDR2 SNTAGT come from the germline V gene. The CDR3 is made up of 14 amino acids. CDR3 DNA sequence: TGTGCCAGCAGGGTCTGGCAGGGGGAATACGAGCAGTACTTC. Translated, it gives CASRVWQGEYEQYF.

V usage is TRBV7-3 and J usage is TRBJ1-4, with a weak D call TRBD1 (5 bases). The germline V and J ends were trimmed by 2 bases and 7 bases, with 14 bases remaining between them. The CDR3 loop spans 15 amino acids. Germline CDR1 and CDR2: SGHTA and FQGTGA. The CDR3: CASSLGGAQGEKLFF. DNA for the CDR3: TGTGCCAGCAGCTTAGGAGGGGCTCAAGGTGAAAAACTGTTTTTT. The variable domain in full, completed from reference TRBV7-3 and TRBJ1-4, reads GAGVSQTPSNKVTEKGKYVELRCDPISGHTALYWYRQSLGQGPEFLIYFQGTGAADDSGLPNDRFFAVRPEGSVSTLKIQRTERGDSAVYLCASSLGGAQGEKLFFGSGTQLSVL.

This clonotype was counted a few times. The V gene is TRBV6-1, the J gene TRBJ1-6, with 7 bases lining up with TRBD1. In germline, CDR1 is MNHNS, CDR2 SASEGT. CDR3 length equals 13 residues. V shed 9 bases, J shed 11 bases, and the junction held 10 bases outside the gene matches. The DNA for the CDR3 is TGTGCCAGTTCAGGGGGTAGGATGGCACCCCTCCACTTT. It specifies CASSGGRMAPLHF.

This sequence joins TRBV20-1 and TRBJ1-1; possibly TRBD1 for D (5 bases). CDR3 size: 15 residues. Germline V gene data show CDR1 as DFQATT and CDR2 as SNEGSKA (reference sequence). V lost 1 base and J lost 1, with 13 bases in between. CDR3 DNA sequence: TGCAGTGCTAGAGCCCTCGGGACGGGGAACACTGAAGCTTTCTTT. This translates into CSARALGTGNTEAFF.

The V and J genes are TRBV5-1 and TRBJ2-3; TRBD2 matches at 10 bases. From germline, CDR1 is SGHRS and CDR2 YFSETQ. With V trimmed by 2 bases and J by 0 bases, 0 bases remained unmatched. The CDR3 length is 15 residues. CDR3 bases: TGCGCCAGCAGCTTAGCGGGAGGGAGCACAGATACGCAGTATTTT. It specifies CASSLAGGSTDTQYF.

This clonotype was found a few times. The gene calls are TRBV20-1 and TRBJ2-7; the D is unclear. The V and J ends lost 2 bases and 6 bases respectively, with 14 bases between them. CDR1 and CDR2 from the germline V gene are DFQATT and SNEGSKA (reference sequence). The CDR3 is 13 residues long. The CDR3 DNA reads as TGCAGTGCTAGACCCAGCCCAGTACCCGAGCAGTACTTC. Encoded protein: CSARPSPVPEQYF.

The chain has TRBV28 and TRBJ2-3; no clear D gene. Between the trimmed V and J ends, which lost 2 bases and 0 bases, there was a span of 3 bases. There are 13 residues in the CDR3. Germline V gene lookup returns CDR1 MDHEN and CDR2 SYDVKM. This CDR3 reads CASSLHSTDTQYF. CDR3 DNA: TGTGCCAGCAGTTTACATAGCACAGATACGCAGTATTTT.

The V and J genes are TRBV28 and TRBJ1-4; possible D gene TRBD1, 5 bases. Trimming removed 4 bases from V and 5 bases from J, with 17 bases in between. Germline V gene data show CDR1 as MDHEN and CDR2 as SYDVKM. The CDR3 has 16 residues. CDR3 in DNA: TGTGCCAGCAGTTCCCCCCGGGGGGGGTTAAATGAAAAACTGTTTTTT. Protein product: CASSSPRGGLNEKLFF.

The sample holds one count of this clonotype. The chain joins TRBV6-2 or TRBV6-3 to TRBJ2-7; the match to TRBD2 covers 10 bases. Germline V lookup: CDR1 MNHEY, CDR2 SVGEGT. Trimming took 2 bases from V and 2 from J; bases not matched to a gene: 3. The CDR3 covers 15 residues. This CDR3 is CASSYQRGGPYEQYF. CDR3 nucleotide sequence: TGTGCCAGCAGTTACCAGCGGGGGGGCCCCTACGAGCAGTACTTC.

The rearrangement uses TRBV15 and TRBJ1-2; 8 positions match TRBD1. V was clipped by 0 bases and J by 5 bases; unmatched bases: 2. The V gene's germline CDR1 is LNHNV and CDR2 YYDKDF (reference sequence). The CDR3 extends over 14 amino acids. Here the CDR3 reads CATSRDQGAYGYTF. CDR3 DNA: TGTGCCACCAGCAGAGATCAGGGGGCGTATGGCTACACCTTC.

The chain couples TRBV24-1 to TRBJ1-5; D uncertain. The germline CDR1 and CDR2 sequences are KGHDR and SFDVKD. CDR3 size: 16 residues. V was clipped by 1 base and J by 1 base, with 10 bases between them. The CDR3 sequence is CATSDFGVRSNQPQHF. The CDR3 DNA sequence: TGTGCCACCAGTGATTTCGGAGTACGGAGCAATCAGCCCCAGCATTTT.

The chain joins TRBV6-2 or TRBV6-3 to TRBJ2-1, with D unresolved. This CDR3 region has 13 residues. V was trimmed by 7 bases and J by 13 bases, leaving 20 bases between them. CDR1 and CDR2 (germline): MNHEY, SVGEGT. CDR3: CASTQSLLGSQFF. In DNA, the CDR3 is TGTGCCAGCACCCAAAGCCTTCTAGGATCCCAGTTCTTC.

This clonotype was observed a few times. This chain links TRBV6-1 with TRBJ1-6, with TRBD1 matching 7 bases. The CDR3 spans 15 residues. The V and J ends lost 6 bases and 4 bases, in that order; junction bases with no gene match: 6. Germline V CDR1 and CDR2: MNHNS, SASEGT. In DNA form, the CDR3 reads TGTGCCAGCAGCACACCGGGACAGTATAATTCACCCCTCCACTTT. Translated: CASSTPGQYNSPLHF.

This chain joins TRBV11-3 and TRBJ2-7; D tentatively reads TRBD1 or TRBD2 (5 bases each). The CDR3 has 15 residues. V dropped 4 bases and J dropped 0 bases, with 13 bases sitting between them. Germline-derived CDR1 and CDR2 are SGHNT and YENEEA. CDR3 region: CASSSGRRSSYEQYF. The DNA of the CDR3 is TGTGCCAGCAGCTCGGGACGTAGGAGCTCCTACGAGCAGTACTTC.

This sequence joins TRBV19 and TRBJ1-3; D is ambiguous. CDR3 length: 14 residues. Per germline, CDR1 LNHDA and CDR2 SQIVND (reference sequence). V was clipped by 3 bases and J by 0 bases, with 6 bases between them. The CDR3 DNA sequence: TGTGCCAGTAGTATGGACCCCTCTGGAAACACCATATATTTT. It specifies CASSMDPSGNTIYF.

There are a few counts of this clonotype. The chain joins TRBV20-1 to TRBJ1-2; D gene ambiguous. The V end lost 5 bases, the J end lost 5 bases, and 12 bases lay between the germline ends. Germline assignment: CDR1 DFQATT and CDR2 SNEGSKA (reference sequence). This CDR3 has 12 amino acids. CDR3: CSAEPGSYGYTF. The CDR3 nucleotides are TGCAGTGCTGAGCCGGGATCGTATGGCTACACCTTC.

This clonotype is termed medium-sized. The chain combines TRBV7-9 with TRBJ2-3; D is unresolved. From germline, CDR1 is SEHNR and CDR2 FQNEAQ (reference sequence). This CDR3 is 15 amino acids long. Trimming stripped 2 bases from V and 6 bases from J, with 15 bases between. CDR3 coding DNA: TGTGCCAGCAGCTTATTTGGGTGGGCATCGGATACGCAGTATTTT. It yields the protein CASSLFGWASDTQYF.

The CDR3 DNA sequence: TGTGCCAGCAGCTTGGGCCCAAACACCGGGGAGCTGTTTTTT. It yields the protein CASSLGPNTGELFF. The chain carries TRBV5-4 and TRBJ2-2; the D is unclear. This CDR3 has 14 amino acids. The germline gives CDR1 SGHNT, CDR2 YYREEE (reference sequence). The germline V and J ends were trimmed by 0 bases and 2 bases, with 5 bases remaining between them.

The V and J genes are TRBV20-1 and TRBJ2-7; 9 bases match TRBD1. Germline V gene data show CDR1 as DFQATT and CDR2 as SNEGSKA (reference sequence). J was trimmed by 5 bases and V by 5 bases; bases with no gene match: 13. The CDR3 sequence is 15 residues long. CDR3 sequence: CSAVLSAGQGHEQYF. CDR3 DNA sequence: TGCAGTGCTGTCCTTTCTGCGGGACAGGGCCACGAGCAGTACTTC.

This clonotype was picked up a small number of times. This rearrangement joins TRBV20-1 to TRBJ2-3; TRBD2 matches 7 bases. Per germline, CDR1 DFQATT and CDR2 SNEGSKA (reference sequence). CDR3 length: 12 residues. V dropped 6 bases and J dropped 11; count of bases not matched to a gene: 11. CDR3 loop: CSAHLGGMGQYF. The CDR3 region has the DNA TGCAGTGCCCACCTCGGGGGGATGGGGCAGTATTTT.